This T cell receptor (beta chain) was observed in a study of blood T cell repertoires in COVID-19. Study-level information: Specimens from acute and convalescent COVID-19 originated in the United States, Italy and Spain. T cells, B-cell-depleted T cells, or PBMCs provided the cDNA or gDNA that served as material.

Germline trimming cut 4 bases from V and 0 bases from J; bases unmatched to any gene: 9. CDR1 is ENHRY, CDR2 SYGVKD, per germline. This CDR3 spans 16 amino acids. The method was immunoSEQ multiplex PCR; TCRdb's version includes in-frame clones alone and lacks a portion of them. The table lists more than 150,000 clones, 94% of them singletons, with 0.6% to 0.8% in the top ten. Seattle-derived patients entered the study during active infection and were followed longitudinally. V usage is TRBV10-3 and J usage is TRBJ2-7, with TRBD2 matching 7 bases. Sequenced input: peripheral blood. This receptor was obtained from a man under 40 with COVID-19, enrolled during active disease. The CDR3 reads CAISGEGRSSSYEQYF. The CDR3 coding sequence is TGTGCCATCAGTGGGGAGGGGAGATCTAGCTCCTACGAGCAGTACTTC.